The 24 T cell receptor beta chains below all came from one sample that was sequenced in a study of blood T cell repertoires in COVID-19. Profiled with immunoSEQ multiplex PCR; TCRdb holds only in-frame clones, not every one. The profile covers about 250,000 clones, with 86% appearing a single time and roughly 6.2% taken by the ten largest. Sequencing was performed on peripheral blood. These receptors were obtained from a woman at least 80 years old with COVID-19, enrolled during active disease.

This rearrangement joins TRBV10-3 to TRBJ1-1; D remains unclear. CDR3 length: 11 amino acids. In germline, CDR1 is ENHRY, CDR2 SYGVKD. V was clipped by 6 bases and J by 7 bases, with 9 bases between them. The CDR3 is CAIRRDGEAFF. The DNA for the CDR3 is TGTGCCATCAGGAGGGATGGTGAAGCTTTCTTT.

This chain joins TRBV11-3 and TRBJ2-3, with D tentatively TRBD2 (5 bases). Germline-derived CDR1 and CDR2 are SGHNT and YENEEA. V was pared by 1 base and J by 0 bases, with 11 bases between. The CDR3 is made up of 16 amino acids. The CDR3 here is CASSLGGLLSTDTQYF. CDR3 in DNA: TGTGCCAGCAGCTTAGGCGGGTTGCTGAGCACAGATACGCAGTATTTT.

The chain links TRBV7-9 to TRBJ2-5; weak D call: TRBD1 (6 bases). Deletions cut 3 bases from V and 5 bases from J, with 16 bases between. This CDR3 contains 15 residues. CDR1 is SEHNR and CDR2 is FQNEAQ in the germline V gene (reference sequence). CDR3 nucleotides: TGTGCCAGCAGCTTGGGAACACAGGGTAGGGAGACCCAGTACTTC. Its protein product is CASSLGTQGRETQYF.

This chain joins TRBV6-6 and TRBJ1-1, with a weak D call TRBD1 (5 bases). Looked up from germline, CDR1 is MNHNY and CDR2 is SVGAGI (reference sequence). This CDR3 spans 14 amino acids. V was pared by 4 bases and J by 4 bases, with 13 bases between. Here the CDR3 reads CASSSNTGGTEAFF. In DNA, the CDR3 is TGTGCCAGCAGTTCGAACACCGGGGGCACTGAAGCTTTCTTT.

The gene calls are TRBV12-5 and TRBJ2-2; D possibly corresponds to TRBD1 (6 bases). The CDR3 extends over 16 amino acids. V lost 3 bases and J 6 bases, leaving 17 bases between the germline ends. The V gene's germline CDR1 is LGHNT and CDR2 FRNRAP. CDR3 sequence reads: CASGLLPSGVPGELFF. CDR3 DNA: TGTGCTAGTGGTTTACTCCCTTCAGGGGTCCCCGGGGAGCTGTTTTTT.

The chain combines TRBV6-2 or TRBV6-3 with TRBJ1-1; D is ambiguous. Trimming removed 6 bases at V and 5 bases at J, with 19 bases between. The CDR3 is 15 amino acids. The V gene's germline CDR1 is MNHEY and CDR2 SVGEGT. This CDR3 is CASSDGVRVATEAFF. The CDR3 region has the DNA TGTGCCAGCAGCGACGGGGTGCGAGTCGCGACTGAAGCTTTCTTT.

The chain couples TRBV6-5 to TRBJ1-4, with D unresolved. This CDR3 contains 12 residues. The V gene lost 6 bases and the J gene lost 4 bases, with 6 bases spanning the gap. Germline V gene data show CDR1 as MNHEY and CDR2 as SVGAGI. The CDR3 DNA is TGTGCCAGCAGGGCCCTTAATGAAAAACTGTTTTTT. This gives the protein CASRALNEKLFF.

The chain joins TRBV19 to TRBJ2-1, with 7 bases that match TRBD2. Germline assignment: CDR1 LNHDA and CDR2 SQIVND (reference sequence). V lost 3 bases to trimming and J lost 3 bases; unmatched junction nucleotides: 8. The CDR3 is made up of 16 amino acids. The CDR3 DNA is TGTGCCAGTAGTATCATCCCCAGCGGGGTCTACAATGAGCAGTTCTTC. This translates into CASSIIPSGVYNEQFF.

The V gene is TRBV4-2, the J gene TRBJ2-7; TRBD2 might be the D (5 bases). V was shortened by 3 bases and J by 3 bases, with 24 bases between the two germline ends. This CDR3 contains 18 residues. The germline V gene has CDR1 LGHNA and CDR2 YNFKEQ. The CDR3 sequence: CASSHPVPRTRRGYEQYF. CDR3 in DNA: TGTGCCAGCAGCCACCCTGTACCGAGGACTCGACGCGGCTACGAGCAGTACTTC.

This chain connects TRBV28 to TRBJ1-5; 11 bases align to TRBD1. The CDR3 spans 15 residues. The ends lost 5 bases at V and 4 bases at J; junction bases unmatched: 4. Per the germline V gene, CDR1 is MDHEN and CDR2 is SYDVKM. Written as DNA, the CDR3 is TGTGCCAGCAGTCTCCGGGACAGGGGGAATCAGCCCCAGCATTTT. Translated, it gives CASSLRDRGNQPQHF.

This clone was recorded only once. The chain carries TRBV10-1 and TRBJ2-5; 11 bases fit TRBD2. Germline values: CDR1 WNHNN, CDR2 SYGVQD (reference sequence). V lost 0 bases to trimming and J lost 5 bases; unmatched junction nucleotides: 5. The CDR3 has 16 amino acids. CDR3 coding DNA: TGCGCCAGCAGTGAGTCCCGTAGCGGGGGGGCTGAGACCCAGTACTTC. This codes for CASSESRSGGAETQYF.

The V call is TRBV27, the J call TRBJ2-7; D perhaps matches TRBD2 (6 bases). Trimming left V 4 bases short and J 1 base short, with 17 bases between. CDR3 length equals 16 residues. CDR1 and CDR2 from the germline V gene are MNHEY and SMNVEV (reference sequence). The CDR3 loop reads CASSSGWGEISYEQYF. The CDR3 region has the DNA TGTGCCAGCAGTTCCGGTTGGGGGGAAATTTCCTACGAGCAGTACTTC.

The chain recombines TRBV6-6 with TRBJ1-4; weak D call: TRBD1 (5 bases). Trimming stripped 5 bases from V and 4 bases from J, with 8 bases between. CDR3 length: 13 residues. The germline V gene has CDR1 MNHNY and CDR2 SVGAGI (reference sequence). CDR3 in amino acids: CASSGQGNEKLFF. The DNA for the CDR3 is TGTGCCAGCAGTGGGCAGGGTAATGAAAAACTGTTTTTT.

V usage is TRBV6-4 and J usage is TRBJ2-1; the D gene is possibly TRBD2 (7 bases). Germline assignment: CDR1 MRHNA and CDR2 SNTAGT. This CDR3 region has 17 residues. Trimming removed 7 bases from V and 3 bases from J, with 22 bases in between. The CDR3 loop is CASTPLRRGPLYNEQFF. Written as DNA, the CDR3 is TGTGCCAGCACCCCTTTGAGGCGGGGGCCCCTCTACAATGAGCAGTTCTTC.

The rearrangement uses TRBV5-1 and TRBJ1-2; 8 bases map to TRBD1. The germline V gene has CDR1 SGHRS and CDR2 YFSETQ. V was clipped by 4 bases and J by 8 bases; unmatched bases: 16. There are 16 residues in the CDR3. CDR3 nucleotides: TGCGCCAGCAGCCCATCAACCGGGACAGGAGGGCGAGGCTACACCTTC. This sequence encodes CASSPSTGTGGRGYTF.

The chain combines TRBV7-9 with TRBJ1-4; D unclear. V dropped 1 base and J dropped 3 bases, with 6 bases sitting between them. Germline V lookup: CDR1 SEHNR, CDR2 FQNEAQ (reference sequence). The length of the CDR3 is 14 residues. CDR3 protein: CASSLGGANEKLFF. CDR3 DNA sequence: TGTGCCAGCAGCTTAGGGGGAGCTAATGAAAAACTGTTTTTT.

The chain employs TRBV6-5 and TRBJ1-1; D uncertain. The V and J ends lost 8 bases and 0 bases respectively, with 13 bases between them. This CDR3 has 14 amino acids. Germline CDR1 MNHEY, CDR2 SVGAGI. This CDR3 is CASVRSTLNTEAFF. CDR3 sequence (DNA): TGTGCCAGCGTACGGTCCACTCTGAACACTGAAGCTTTCTTT.

This clone was seen a few times. The V call is TRBV7-9, the J call TRBJ1-4; weak D call: TRBD1 (5 bases). Germline CDR1 SEHNR, CDR2 FQNEAQ (reference sequence). V was clipped by 2 bases and J by 5 bases, with 12 bases between them. The CDR3 length is 15 residues. The CDR3 DNA sequence: TGTGCCAGCAGCTTAAGTACAGGCTTAAATGAAAAACTGTTTTTT. Its protein product is CASSLSTGLNEKLFF. The variable domain in full, with the rest retrieved from reference TRBV7-9 and TRBJ1-4, is DTGVSQNPRHKITKRGQNVTFRCDPISEHNRLYWYRQTLGQGPEFLTYFQNEAQLEKSRLLSDRFSAERPKGSFSTLEIQRTEQGDSAMYLCASSLSTGLNEKLFFGSGTQLSVL.

The rearrangement links TRBV7-3 to TRBJ1-2, with unresolved D. V lost 1 base to trimming and J lost 6 bases, with 18 bases between them. This CDR3 is built from 16 residues. CDR1 SGHTA and CDR2 FQGTGA come from the germline V gene. The CDR3 DNA is TGTGCCAGCAGCTTAATAGGACCCTCCGGGGAGGATGGCTACACCTTC. Translation: CASSLIGPSGEDGYTF.

The chain employs TRBV6-2 or TRBV6-3 and TRBJ2-1; D perhaps matches TRBD2 (6 bases). CDR1 and CDR2 (germline): MNHEY, SVGEGT. Trimming cost V 5 bases and J 9 bases, with 8 bases left between them. The CDR3 runs 11 residues. The CDR3 coding sequence is TGTGCCAGCAGTCTGGGACTTGAGCAGTTCTTC. This sequence encodes CASSLGLEQFF.

The chain uses TRBV5-1 and TRBJ1-1, with 7 bases lining up with TRBD1. This CDR3 is 13 amino acids long. Per the germline V gene, CDR1 is SGHRS and CDR2 is YFSETQ. Trimming cost V 8 bases and J 1 base; bases outside gene matches: 5. The CDR3 sequence: CASQTGQNTEAFF. The DNA for the CDR3 is TGCGCCAGTCAGACAGGGCAGAACACTGAAGCTTTCTTT.

This chain links TRBV27 with TRBJ1-2; TRBD1 matches 9 bases. Germline V gene sequence: CDR1 MNHEY, CDR2 SMNVEV (reference sequence). This CDR3 has 16 residues. Losses at the gene ends were 5 bases for V and 8 bases for J; bases not matched to a gene: 15. The CDR3 sequence: CASSPAQGGQGKGYTF. The CDR3 bases are TGTGCCAGCAGTCCGGCGCAGGGGGGACAGGGAAAAGGCTACACCTTC.

The chain joins TRBV2 to TRBJ1-1; tentative D call: TRBD1 (6 bases). The CDR3 extends over 14 amino acids. The ends were cut back, 6 bases at V and 4 bases at J, with 15 bases in the middle. Germline CDR1 SNHLY, CDR2 FYNNEI. The CDR3 loop reads CASRAQGVGTEAFF. For the CDR3, the DNA is TGTGCCAGCAGAGCACAGGGAGTCGGCACTGAAGCTTTCTTT.

This rearrangement joins TRBV18 to TRBJ2-7, with D maybe TRBD1 (5 bases). CDR1 and CDR2 (germline): KGHSH, LQKENI. The V gene lost 3 bases and the J gene lost 3 bases, with 18 bases spanning the gap. This CDR3 spans 16 amino acids. The CDR3 protein is CASSPAQGPLLYEQYF. CDR3 DNA sequence: TGTGCCAGCTCACCGGCCCAGGGTCCCTTACTCTACGAGCAGTACTTC.